This section outlines one T cell receptor (beta chain) sequence together with its context. This sample is part of a study of blood T cell repertoires in COVID-19. TCRdb keeps only in-frame clones here, not all; method: immunoSEQ multiplex PCR. The sample records 300,000 to 350,000 clones, over 75% being singletons. Source material: PBMCs or T cells enriched from blood (not recorded which). The TCR was taken from a woman in her 30s who had recovered from COVID-19.

The CDR3: CASTRRGGTGELFF. CDR3 DNA sequence: TGTGCCAGCACCCGCCGAGGGGGCACCGGGGAGCTGTTTTTT. The V and J genes are TRBV3-1 (or the pseudogene TRBV3-2) and TRBJ2-2; possibly TRBD1 for D (6 bases). Germline values: CDR1 LGHDT, CDR2 YNNKEL (reference sequence). Deletions cut 7 bases from V and 4 bases from J, with 13 bases between. CDR3 length: 14 residues.